This entry lists 13 T cell receptor beta chains sequenced from one sample in a study of control samples from healthy donors and cancer patients. The table came from immunoSEQ multiplex PCR; TCRdb's copy has only in-frame clones and leaves some out. The data show 160,000 or so clones, with nearly 95% seen just once and under 2.5% held by the top ten. Sequencing was done on a sample of blood. These receptors came from a man aged 50-60 years in good health.

The rearrangement joins TRBV30 to TRBJ1-1; D is uncertain. V lost 4 bases to trimming and J lost 0 bases, with 12 bases between them. Germline CDR1 GTSNPN, CDR2 SVGIG (reference sequence). The CDR3 has 14 residues. CDR3 sequence (DNA): TGTGCCTGGACTGTACCCCCCATGAACACTGAAGCTTTCTTT. It translates to CAWTVPPMNTEAFF.

J is TRBJ1-4 and V is TRBV6-1; D uncertain. Trimming shortened V by 2 bases and J by 8 bases, and 3 bases separated the two germline ends. CDR1 and CDR2 from the germline V gene are MNHNS and SASEGT. CDR3 length: 11 amino acids. The CDR3 DNA reads TGTGCCAGCAGTGAATGGGAAAAACTGTTTTTT. It translates to CASSEWEKLFF.

The sample holds one count of this clone. This chain links TRBV29-1 with TRBJ1-1; 7 bases align to TRBD1. The ends lost 7 bases at V and 2 bases at J; junction bases unmatched: 4. Looked up from germline, CDR1 is SQVTM and CDR2 is ANQGSEA. The CDR3 has 12 amino acids. CDR3 protein: CSAGQFNTEAFF. CDR3 nucleotide sequence: TGCAGCGCGGGACAGTTCAACACTGAAGCTTTCTTT. The whole variable domain, remainder taken from reference TRBV29-1 and TRBJ1-1, is SAVISQKPSRDICQRGTSLTIQCQVDSQVTMMFWYRQQPGQSLTLIATANQGSEATYESGFVIDKFPISRPNLTFSTLTVSNMSPEDSSIYLCSAGQFNTEAFFGQGTRLTVV.

V gene TRBV21-1 combines with J gene TRBJ2-7; the DNA was not compared with TRBD1, the D call given in the table. TRBV21-1 is listed as a pseudogene. The CDR3 has 12 residues. CDR3 in DNA: TGTGCCAGCAAACCAGGGATCTACGAGCAGTACTTC. This translates into CASKPGIYEQYF.

This chain connects TRBV28 to TRBJ1-5, with D hard to call. Germline V CDR1 and CDR2: MDHEN, SYDVKM. V was pared by 2 bases and J by 7 bases, with 6 bases between. This CDR3 has 12 residues. The CDR3 nucleotides read TGTGCCAGCAGTTTAGGCCTCCAGCCCCAGCATTTT. Translating it yields CASSLGLQPQHF.

As regards this clone: The same CDR3 can be traced to other DNA sequences in this sample. V gene TRBV6-2 or TRBV6-3 combines with J gene TRBJ1-1; weak D call: TRBD1 (5 bases). CDR1 is MNHEY, CDR2 SVGEGT, per germline. The CDR3 has 14 amino acids. V shed 2 bases and J shed 5 bases, with 12 bases lying between them. CDR3 residues: CASSYGREGTEAFF. The CDR3 region has the DNA TGTGCCAGCAGTTACGGGCGGGAGGGGACTGAAGCTTTCTTT.

CDR3 sequence reads: CASSYNSLGEQFF. The DNA of the CDR3 is TGTGCCAGCAGTTATAACTCCTTAGGTGAGCAGTTCTTC. V is TRBV27 and J is TRBJ2-1; D ambiguous. V lost 4 bases and J 9 bases, leaving 13 bases between the germline ends. Germline values: CDR1 MNHEY, CDR2 SMNVEV (reference sequence). This CDR3 is built from 13 residues.

This chain links TRBV19 with TRBJ2-7; 9 bases line up with TRBD1. The J segment lost 5 bases and the V segment lost 7 bases, leaving 9 bases of the junction unmatched. Germline V gene data show CDR1 as LNHDA and CDR2 as SQIVND (reference sequence). This CDR3 has 14 residues. The CDR3 bases are TGTGCCAGTACCACGGGGACAGGGTCCCACGAGCAGTACTTC. This gives the protein CASTTGTGSHEQYF.

About this clone: The sample has other DNA sequences that encode this CDR3 too. V and J are TRBV14 and TRBJ2-3; D is possibly TRBD1 or TRBD2 (5 bases each). In germline, CDR1 is SGHDN, CDR2 FVKESK. Trimming shortened V by 4 bases and J by 2 bases, and 7 bases separated the two germline ends. The CDR3 totals 13 residues. The CDR3 coding sequence is TGTGCCAGCAGCCGGGACCTCACAGATACGCAGTATTTT. Translating it yields CASSRDLTDTQYF. The full variable domain, in which reference TRBV14 and TRBJ2-3 provide the parts outside the CDR3, is EAGVTQFPSHSVIEKGQTVTLRCDPISGHDNLYWYRRVMGKEIKFLLHFVKESKQDESGMPNNRFLAERTGGTYSTLKVQPAELEDSGVYFCASSRDLTDTQYFGPGTRLTVL.

The gene calls are TRBV5-1 and TRBJ2-7; 9 nucleotides line up with TRBD2. The CDR3 sequence is 16 residues long. Germline assignment: CDR1 SGHRS and CDR2 YFSETQ. V lost 3 bases to trimming and J lost 2 bases; unmatched junction nucleotides: 9. The CDR3 DNA is TGCGCCAGCAGCTCCCAGGGTAGCGGGAGTCCCTACGAGCAGTACTTC. This sequence encodes CASSSQGSGSPYEQYF. The whole variable domain, filled in from reference TRBV5-1 and TRBJ2-7, reads KAGVTQTPRYLIKTRGQQVTLSCSPISGHRSVSWYQQTPGQGLQFLFEYFSETQRNKGNFPGRFSGRQFSNSRSEMNVSTLELGDSALYLCASSSQGSGSPYEQYFGPGTRLTVT.

The V gene is TRBV6-4, the J gene TRBJ2-2; D tentatively reads TRBD1 or TRBD2 (5 bases each). The CDR3 spans 12 residues. Germline V CDR1 and CDR2: MRHNA, SNTAGT. Trimming left V 6 bases short and J 4 bases short, with 6 bases between. CDR3 in DNA: TGTGCCAGCAGGAGGGGCACCGGGGAGCTGTTTTTT. It is translated as CASRRGTGELFF.

This chain uses TRBV5-4 with TRBJ2-3; D unresolved. Trimming pared 5 bases from V and 1 base from J, leaving 5 bases between. This CDR3 region has 12 residues. Germline V gene sequence: CDR1 SGHNT, CDR2 YYREEE (reference sequence). The CDR3 nucleotides are TGTGCCAGCAGTCGGGGCACAGATACGCAGTATTTT. Its protein is CASSRGTDTQYF.

Only one count was recorded for this clone. The chain employs TRBV5-1 and TRBJ2-3; D is ambiguous. Trimming pared 5 bases from V and 6 bases from J, leaving 10 bases between. Germline-derived CDR1 and CDR2 are SGHRS and YFSETQ. The CDR3 is 12 residues long. CDR3 loop: CASRDPADTQYF. CDR3 nucleotides: TGCGCCAGCAGGGACCCCGCGGATACGCAGTATTTT.